This T cell receptor (beta chain) appears in the sequencing data of a study of CD8+ T cells in alopecia areata. Study results and caveats: The study also sequences resident alphabeta T cells of normal skin in scalp samples. Higher clonality than in normal scalp was seen in lesional scalp, especially alopecia totalis/universalis.

With respect to this clone: What it recognizes is unknown. The genes are named according to mouse. Read sequence stops 4 residues before the CDR3 end, and the germline J gene provides the missing end.

The CDR3 runs 15 residues. Germline assignment: CDR1 LGHNA and CDR2 YNLKQL (reference sequence). The junction had 0 bases not matched to a gene; V was cut back by 5 bases and J by 1 base. It was cDNA, reverse transcribed from extracted RNA, that served as the sequencing template. The data were produced by immunoSEQ multiplex PCR, yet TCRdb's version contains in-frame clones alone and is incomplete. Listed here are roughly 260,000 clones without any singletons, the top ten holding more than 0.95%. Researchers sorted pooled cutaneous lymph node cells on the basis of CD4, CD8alpha, NKG2D, NKG2ACE and other markers.

The TCR sequence derives from a C3H/HeJ mouse with alopecia areata. Strain haplotype at MHC: H2-k. The V and J genes are TRBV5 and TRBJ2-3; TRBD2 agrees at 13 bases. Sequencing was carried out using CD4+ T cells sorted from a lymph node. CDR3 sequence: CASSGTGGGAETLYF. The covered CDR3 bases are TGTGCCAGCAGCGGGACTGGGGGGGGTGCAGAA.